This T cell receptor beta chain came from a study of cytomegalovirus exposure and HLA in healthy donors. Overall study context: The roughly 130 validation repertoires, a later analysis reported, used the same platform as the 550 to 700 repertoires from the first cohort. Study-wide results and limits: Investigators reported more than 150 TCR beta chains as tied to cytomegalovirus. According to a subsequent analysis, TCR clusters from the first cohort were inclined to appear together in the 120 validation repertoires.

This table comes from immunoSEQ multiplex PCR, and its TCRdb copy is limited to in-frame clones, with some not included. The sample has 90,000 to 150,000 clones; approximately 90% are singletons. Of note for this clone: What it binds is not known.

Among the 90 to 150 subjects of the validation cohort, separate from the approximately 660-subject first cohort, were the donors. V was shortened by 3 bases and J by 4 bases, with 10 bases between the two germline ends. Germline loops: CDR1 MDHEN, CDR2 SYDVKM. The length of the CDR3 is 13 residues. This rearrangement joins TRBV28 to TRBJ2-7, with D maybe TRBD2 (6 bases). The TCR was taken from a woman between 18 and 29 years old in good health and CMV-seropositive. The sample comprised PBMCs. The CDR3 bases are TGTGCCAGCAGTTTTGGACTAACGTACGAGCAGTACTTC. This encodes CASSFGLTYEQYF.